Detailed here is one T cell receptor (beta chain). The germline V gene has CDR1 MNHNY and CDR2 SVGAGI (reference sequence). CDR3 length: 16 amino acids. V shed 2 bases and J shed 3 bases, with 16 bases lying between them. Reverse transcription used roughly 0.45 to 1 ug RNA and random hexamers. Multiplex immunoSEQ PCR targeted 54 Vbeta and 13 Jbeta TCR beta segments. TCRdb reprocessed the immunoSEQ multiplex PCR reads with MiXCR, giving one entry per CDR3 protein. Of 150,000 to 200,000 distinct CDR3 sequences listed, roughly 90% are singletons. The study sequenced TCR beta in blood CD8+ and CD4+ T cells. This sample is part of a study of CD8 T cells in Susac syndrome. On the study more broadly: Active disease was present in six of the sequenced Susac syndrome patients, whereas roughly eight of them were in remission. When their blood was taken, the Susac syndrome patients had either not yet had any therapy, were taking corticosteroids, or were taking intravenous immunoglobulin alone.

This chain links TRBV6-6 with TRBJ1-1; D might be TRBD1 (6 bases). This TCR came from a human donor with Susac syndrome. Sample: CD4+ T cells from PBMCs. The CDR3 DNA follows: TGTGCCAGCAGTTACGGTTTCCGTAACAGGGACACTGAAGCTTTCTTT. Translated: CASSYGFRNRDTEAFF.